This T cell receptor beta chain emerged from a study of T-cell reconstitution after alpha-beta-depleted transplantation in children. Between the trimmed V and J ends, which lost 4 bases and 3 bases, there was a span of 18 bases. Per germline, CDR1 MGHRA and CDR2 YSYEKL. This CDR3 region has 16 residues. TCRbeta library preparation incorporated unique molecular identifiers. MiXCR, applied by TCRdb to the PCR reads, yields one record per CDR3 protein. The data contain roughly 180,000 distinct CDR3 sequences, about 14% of them singletons. The starting material was PBMCs from the stem cell graft donor, obtained from the stem cell graft. The receptor was isolated from a human donor who donated a stem cell graft to a child with acute lymphoblastic leukemia. The genes are TRBV4-1 and TRBJ1-1; TRBD1 is a possible D gene (5 bases). The CDR3 loop is CASSRHGGKKDTEAFF. In nucleotides, the CDR3 is TGCGCCAGCAGCCGCCACGGGGGGAAGAAAGACACTGAAGCTTTCTTT.